This T cell receptor beta chain was identified during a study of cytomegalovirus exposure and HLA in healthy donors. Study outcomes and limitations: Presence/absence analyses assumed roughly uniform sequencing depth across donors, which may not hold.

60 Vbeta and 13 Jbeta primers were used in PCR. The repertoire was sequenced with immunoSEQ multiplex PCR; TCRdb's copy has only in-frame clones and lacks some. This sample has roughly 150,000 clones, with about 77% found just once. As for this clone: Its matching antigen is unknown.

This CDR3 spans 14 amino acids. J gave up 7 bases and V 3 bases, and 6 bases lay outside the gene matches. Germline loops: CDR1 MNHEY, CDR2 SMNVEV (reference sequence). Sequenced sample: PBMCs. This sequence joins TRBV27 and TRBJ2-5; 9 nucleotides agree with TRBD2. The clonotype originates from a male donor in good health and CMV-seronegative. The CDR3, as DNA: TGTGCCAGCAGTTTGGGCGGGAGGGTAGGGACCCAGTACTTC. Translating gives CASSLGGRVGTQYF.